This T cell receptor beta chain was obtained from a study of blood T cells in healthy people across ages. The CDR3 totals 15 residues. Trimming removed 5 bases at V and 0 bases at J, with 11 bases between. Germline CDR1 reads SEHNR; CDR2 reads FQNEAQ (reference sequence). The sample holds many counts of this clonotype. The antigen remains undetermined. Study results and caveats: Naive T cell percentage showed a strong correlation with the diversity of TCR beta. Getting older went along with TCR beta diversity per million T cells dropping roughly linearly. One million T cells yielded diversity estimates that were considered underestimates.

A sample-barcoded 5' primer and a J-beta primer mix were used in a second PCR of about 7 to 11 cycles. TCRdb analysed the 5' RACE reads with MiXCR anew, one entry per CDR3 protein. The sample consists of roughly 900,000 distinct CDR3 sequences, around 30% of them appearing once. The rearrangement links TRBV7-9 to TRBJ2-4; no clear D gene. The specimen was blood. The receptor was isolated from a woman aged 80 or over in good health. The CDR3 nucleotides read TGTGCCAGCAGCCAACAGAGTCTAGCCAAAAACATTCAGTACTTC. Its protein product is CASSQQSLAKNIQYF. The variable domain in full, with the rest retrieved from reference TRBV7-9 and TRBJ2-4, is DTGVSQNPRHKITKRGQNVTFRCDPISEHNRLYWYRQTLGQGPEFLTYFQNEAQLEKSRLLSDRFSAERPKGSFSTLEIQRTEQGDSAMYLCASSQQSLAKNIQYFGAGTRLSVL.